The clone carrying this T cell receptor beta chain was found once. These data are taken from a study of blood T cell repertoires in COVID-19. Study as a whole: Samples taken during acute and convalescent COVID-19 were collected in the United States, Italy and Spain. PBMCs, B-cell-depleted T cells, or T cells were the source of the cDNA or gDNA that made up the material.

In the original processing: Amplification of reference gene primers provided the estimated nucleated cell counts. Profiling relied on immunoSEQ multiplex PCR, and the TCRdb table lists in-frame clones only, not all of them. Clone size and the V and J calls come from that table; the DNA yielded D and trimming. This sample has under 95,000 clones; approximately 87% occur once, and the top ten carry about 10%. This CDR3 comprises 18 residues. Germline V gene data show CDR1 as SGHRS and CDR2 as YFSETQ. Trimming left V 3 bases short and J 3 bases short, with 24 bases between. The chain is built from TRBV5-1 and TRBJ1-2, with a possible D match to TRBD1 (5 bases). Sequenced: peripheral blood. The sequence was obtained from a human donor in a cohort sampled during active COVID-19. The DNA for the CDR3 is TGCGCCAGCAGCTATAGTTTAAACCGACAGCTACAGGACTATGGCTACACCTTC. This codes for CASSYSLNRQLQDYGYTF.